This is a list of T cell receptor beta chains from one sample in a study of PD-1 blockade in classical Hodgkin lymphoma. Generated by immunoSEQ multiplex PCR, the TCRdb table keeps only in-frame clones and is missing some. The sample carries about 15,000 clones, roughly 90% recorded once. Sequencing input: peripheral blood mononuclear cells (PBMCs). These receptors were collected from a human donor with classical Hodgkin lymphoma. Each CDR3 is given with its conserved first and last residue. A D gene is named only where the DNA matches it firmly. Clone size appears in some rows only: once, few, many, or a class for an expanded clone.

clone size: .; V gene: TRBV30; D gene: TRBD1; J gene: TRBJ2-1; CDR3 DNA: TGTGCCTGGAGTAAAAACAGACAGGGGCGGAATGAGCAGTTCTTC; CDR3 protein: CAWSKNRQGRNEQFF
clone size: once; V gene: TRBV10-3; D gene: .; J gene: TRBJ1-5; CDR3 DNA: TGTGCCACGGGCCAGGGCGGAGAAAATCAGCCCCAGCATTTT; CDR3 protein: CATGQGGENQPQHF
clone size: .; V gene: TRBV5-1; D gene: .; J gene: TRBJ2-3; CDR3 DNA: TGCGCCAGCAGCTTGGTAGGGGCCCATACGCAGTATTTT; CDR3 protein: CASSLVGAHTQYF
clone size: .; V gene: TRBV9; D gene: TRBD1; J gene: TRBJ2-5; CDR3 DNA: TGTGCCAGCAGCGAGGGGACAGGGGGGACCCAGTACTTC; CDR3 protein: CASSEGTGGTQYF
clone size: .; V gene: TRBV19; D gene: TRBD2; J gene: TRBJ2-3; CDR3 DNA: TGTGCCAGTAGTAAGGGCGGGAGGTCCGGAGATACGCAGTATTTT; CDR3 protein: CASSKGGRSGDTQYF
clone size: .; V gene: TRBV5-1; D gene: .; J gene: TRBJ1-1; CDR3 DNA: TGCGCCAGCAGCTTGGATTGGTGGTCGACGAACACTGAAGCTTTCTTT; CDR3 protein: CASSLDWWSTNTEAFF
clone size: .; V gene: TRBV7-9; D gene: .; J gene: TRBJ1-2; CDR3 DNA: TGTGCCAGCAGCTTAGTCCGGAGTTATCCCCTGACCCGAACCTATGGCTACACCTTC; CDR3 protein: CASSLVRSYPLTRTYGYTF
clone size: .; V gene: TRBV5-5; D gene: TRBD1; J gene: TRBJ2-5; CDR3 DNA: TGTGCCAGCAGCTACGAGACAGGGGCTCGGGAGACCCAGTACTTC; CDR3 protein: CASSYETGARETQYF
clone size: .; V gene: TRBV7-2; D gene: .; J gene: TRBJ1-2; CDR3 DNA: TGTGCCAGCAGCTTAGAAGGCTCTATAGGATATGGCTACACCTTC; CDR3 protein: CASSLEGSIGYGYTF
clone size: .; V gene: TRBV5-8; D gene: .; J gene: TRBJ1-3; CDR3 DNA: TGTGCCAGCAGCTTGTACAGGGTTTCAGGAAACACCATATATTTT; CDR3 protein: CASSLYRVSGNTIYF
clone size: .; V gene: TRBV21-1; D gene: .; J gene: TRBJ2-3; CDR3 DNA: TGTGCCAGCAGCTCGCAAGGTACTTACACAGATACGCAGTATTTT; CDR3 protein: CASSSQGTYTDTQYF
clone size: .; V gene: TRBV6-6; D gene: .; J gene: TRBJ2-3; CDR3 DNA: TGTGCCAGCAGTTACGGCCGCGGCACAGATACGCAGTATTTT; CDR3 protein: CASSYGRGTDTQYF
clone size: .; V gene: TRBV27; D gene: .; J gene: TRBJ1-1; CDR3 DNA: TGTGCCAGCAGTTCCTACTCGTCCTGGGACACTGAAGCTTTCTTT; CDR3 protein: CASSSYSSWDTEAFF
clone size: .; V gene: TRBV30; D gene: .; J gene: TRBJ2-7; CDR3 DNA: TGTGCCTGGAGTGTAGGACTGAGCTCCTACGAGCAGTACTTC; CDR3 protein: CAWSVGLSSYEQYF
clone size: .; V gene: TRBV7-2; D gene: TRBD2; J gene: TRBJ2-5; CDR3 DNA: TGTGCCAGCAGTCGGGGACTAGCGGGAGGGGGGCAAGAGACCCAGTACTTC; CDR3 protein: CASSRGLAGGGQETQYF
clone size: .; V gene: TRBV9; D gene: TRBD2; J gene: TRBJ2-1; CDR3 DNA: TGTGCCAGCAGCGGGCGTAGCGGGAGAGGGAATGAGCAGTTCTTC; CDR3 protein: CASSGRSGRGNEQFF
clone size: .; V gene: TRBV19; D gene: TRBD1; J gene: TRBJ1-2; CDR3 DNA: TGTGCCAGTAGGACCCGGCTACGCGACAGGGATAAGGATGGCTACACCTTC; CDR3 protein: CASRTRLRDRDKDGYTF
clone size: .; V gene: TRBV2; D gene: .; J gene: TRBJ2-5; CDR3 DNA: TGTGCCAGCACTAGCCAAATCCAAGAGACCCAGTACTTC; CDR3 protein: CASTSQIQETQYF
clone size: few; V gene: TRBV19; D gene: .; J gene: TRBJ1-5; CDR3 DNA: TGTGCCAGTAGAACGACAGATTATAGCAATCAGCCCCAGCATTTT; CDR3 protein: CASRTTDYSNQPQHF
clone size: once; V gene: TRBV14; D gene: .; J gene: TRBJ2-7; CDR3 DNA: TGTGCCAGCAGCCATCTCGGACGGACTTGGGACGAGCAGTACTTC; CDR3 protein: CASSHLGRTWDEQYF
clone size: .; V gene: TRBV28; D gene: .; J gene: TRBJ1-1; CDR3 DNA: TGTGCCAGCAGTTCCCCCGCCATGAACACTGAAGCTTTCTTT; CDR3 protein: CASSSPAMNTEAFF
clone size: .; V gene: TRBV5-6; D gene: TRBD1; J gene: TRBJ1-3; CDR3 DNA: TGTGCCAGCAGCGTGGGACAGTCCTACTCTGGAAACACCATATATTTT; CDR3 protein: CASSVGQSYSGNTIYF
clone size: few; V gene: TRBV2; D gene: TRBD2; J gene: TRBJ2-7; CDR3 DNA: TGTGCCAGCAGGGACCCCGTTGGGACTAGCGGGGGAAGCTCCTACGAGCAGTACTTC; CDR3 protein: CASRDPVGTSGGSSYEQYF
clone size: .; V gene: TRBV28; D gene: TRBD1; J gene: TRBJ1-4; CDR3 DNA: TGTGCCAGCAGTTTGGGGACAGGGAGTCGGGAAAAACTGTTTTTT; CDR3 protein: CASSLGTGSREKLFF
clone size: .; V gene: TRBV7-9; D gene: .; J gene: TRBJ2-1; CDR3 DNA: TGTGCCAGCAGCCTTGGGACTCAGTCCGAGTTCTTC; CDR3 protein: CASSLGTQSEFF
clone size: .; V gene: TRBV27; D gene: TRBD2; J gene: TRBJ2-3; CDR3 DNA: TGTGCCAGCAGTACAAAGGTAGCGGGAGGGCTTGCAGATACGCAGTATTTT; CDR3 protein: CASSTKVAGGLADTQYF
clone size: .; V gene: TRBV5-1; D gene: TRBD1; J gene: TRBJ2-7; CDR3 DNA: TGCGCCAGCAGACTCGGGACAGGAGACTACGAGCAGTACTTC; CDR3 protein: CASRLGTGDYEQYF
clone size: .; V gene: TRBV7-9; D gene: .; J gene: TRBJ2-1; CDR3 DNA: TGTGCCAGCAGCTTCTGGGATGAGCAGTTCTTC; CDR3 protein: CASSFWDEQFF